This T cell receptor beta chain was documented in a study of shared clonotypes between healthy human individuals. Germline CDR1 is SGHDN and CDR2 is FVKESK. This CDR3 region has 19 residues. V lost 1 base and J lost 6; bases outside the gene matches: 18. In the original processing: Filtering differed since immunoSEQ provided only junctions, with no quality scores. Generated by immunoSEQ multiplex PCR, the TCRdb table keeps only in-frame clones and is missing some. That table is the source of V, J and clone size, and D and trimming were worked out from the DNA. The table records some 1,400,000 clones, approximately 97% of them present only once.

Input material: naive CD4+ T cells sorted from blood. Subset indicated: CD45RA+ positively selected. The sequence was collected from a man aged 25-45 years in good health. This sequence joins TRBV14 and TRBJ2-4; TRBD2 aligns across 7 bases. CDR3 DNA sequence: TGTGCCAGCAGCCAAGGAAGGGGACTATCGACTATGGTCCGAAACATTCAGTACTTC. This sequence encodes CASSQGRGLSTMVRNIQYF.